Listed below are T cell receptor beta chains from one sample, sequenced in a study of T cell changes during pregnancy in multiple sclerosis. The data were produced by immunoSEQ multiplex PCR, yet TCRdb's version contains in-frame clones alone and is incomplete. The sample yields 75,000 to 80,000 clones, around 93% seen once. Sequenced material: peripheral blood, taken after pregnancy. The receptor source for this set is a female donor in good health, enrolled as a control in a pregnancy study. The CDR3 runs from the conserved cysteine through the conserved F or W. A D gene is named only where the DNA matches it firmly. For some rows the clone size is stated as once, few or many, or as a class when expanded; others skip it.

CDR3 length | J gene | D gene | V gene | clone size | CDR3 DNA | CDR3 protein
15 | TRBJ2-1 | TRBD2 | TRBV6-1 | . | TGTGCCAGCAGTGGGACTAGCGGGAGTTTTAATGAGCAGTTCTTC | CASSGTSGSFNEQFF
15 | TRBJ1-3 | TRBD1 | TRBV6-5 | . | TGTGCCAGCAGTTACTCGAGGGGACAGGGGGACACCATATATTTT | CASSYSRGQGDTIYF
14 | TRBJ2-1 | TRBD2 | TRBV7-3 | . | TGTGCCAGCAGCCCCGGGACTAGTTACAATGAGCAGTTCTTC | CASSPGTSYNEQFF
17 | TRBJ1-1 | TRBD1 | TRBV28 | . | TGTGCCAGCAGTCTGGGGGGACAGGTCTTCAGGGGGACTGAAGCTTTCTTT | CASSLGGQVFRGTEAFF
13 | TRBJ2-7 | . | TRBV7-8 | . | TGTGCCAGCAGCTTAGGCGGAAACTACGAGCAGTACTTC | CASSLGGNYEQYF
15 | TRBJ1-3 | . | TRBV5-4 | few | TGTGCCAGCAGCTTCGGACTCCAATCTGGAAACACCATATATTTT | CASSFGLQSGNTIYF
15 | TRBJ1-6 | . | TRBV30 | . | TGTGCCTGGAGCCTCTTCGGGGGACGGAATTCACCCCTCCACTTT | CAWSLFGGRNSPLHF
15 | TRBJ1-6 | . | TRBV6-5 | . | TGTGCCAGCAGTTCCGGGGGAGGGGAGCCTTCACCCCTCCACTTT | CASSSGGGEPSPLHF
14 | TRBJ2-4 | TRBD2 | TRBV6-1 | . | TGTGCCAGCAGTGGGGGGGGAACCAAAAACATTCAGTACTTC | CASSGGGTKNIQYF
14 | TRBJ2-2 | . | TRBV6-1 | . | TGTGCCGGCCAAAGAGGGGGGGGTACCGGGGAGCTGTTTTTT | CAGQRGGGTGELFF
17 | TRBJ2-5 | TRBD2 | TRBV7-8 | once | TGTGCCAGCAGCTTAGCACCGTCTAGCGGAGTGAGGGAGACCCAGTACTTC | CASSLAPSSGVRETQYF
15 | TRBJ2-5 | TRBD2 | TRBV9 | . | TGTGCCAGCAGCCAACTAGCGGATGAGGAAGAGACCCAGTACTTC | CASSQLADEEETQYF
15 | TRBJ2-1 | TRBD2 | TRBV5-1 | once | TGCGCCAGCAGCCCGCTAGCGGGAGGGTACGATGAGCAGTTCTTC | CASSPLAGGYDEQFF
15 | TRBJ2-1 | TRBD2 | TRBV5-1 | . | TGCGCCAGCAGCTCGCGGGAGGGCCTTTTTCATGAGCAGTTCTTC | CASSSREGLFHEQFF
16 | TRBJ2-6 | . | TRBV7-2 | . | TGTGCCAGCAGCGCAACCAACCAGGGTGGGGCCAACGTCCTGACTTTC | CASSATNQGGANVLTF
16 | TRBJ1-2 | . | TRBV5-4 | . | TGTGCCAGCAGCTCTGGAGGAGGGGCAGCTAACTATGGCTACACCTTC | CASSSGGGAANYGYTF
16 | TRBJ1-4 | . | TRBV4-3 | . | TGCGCCAGCAGCCAAGTGGTTTCAGGGTTGGGAGAAAAACTGTTTTTT | CASSQVVSGLGEKLFF
13 | TRBJ2-1 | . | TRBV15 | . | TGTGCCACCACGGATAGACCCGGGGATGAGCAGTTCTTC | CATTDRPGDEQFF
16 | TRBJ2-5 | . | TRBV14 | . | TGTGCCAGCAGCCAAGTAGGCGGGCCCGGCGCAGAGACCCAGTACTTC | CASSQVGGPGAETQYF
17 | TRBJ1-1 | . | TRBV5-6 | . | TGTGCCAGCAGTCTCAATTACCGGGACAATACGAACACTGAAGCTTTCTTT | CASSLNYRDNTNTEAFF
16 | TRBJ2-2 | TRBD2 | TRBV5-4 | . | TGTGCCAGCAGCTTGGGACTAGCGGGAGAGAACGGGGAGCTGTTTTTT | CASSLGLAGENGELFF
15 | TRBJ2-5 | . | TRBV5-4 | once | TGTGCCAGCAGCTTGCGGCTAGCTGACCAAGAGACCCAGTACTTC | CASSLRLADQETQYF